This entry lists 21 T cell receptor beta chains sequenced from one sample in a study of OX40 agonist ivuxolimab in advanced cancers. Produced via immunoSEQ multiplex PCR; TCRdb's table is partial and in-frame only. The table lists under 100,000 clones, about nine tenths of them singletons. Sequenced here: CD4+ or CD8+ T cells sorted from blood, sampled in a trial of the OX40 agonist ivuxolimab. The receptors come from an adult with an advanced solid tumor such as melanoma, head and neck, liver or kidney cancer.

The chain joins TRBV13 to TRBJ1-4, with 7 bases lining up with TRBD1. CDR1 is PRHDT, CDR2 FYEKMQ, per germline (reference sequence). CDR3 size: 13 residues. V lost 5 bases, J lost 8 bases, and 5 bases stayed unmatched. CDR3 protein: CASSPGQMEKLFF. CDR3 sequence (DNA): TGTGCCAGCAGCCCGGGACAGATGGAAAAACTGTTTTTT.

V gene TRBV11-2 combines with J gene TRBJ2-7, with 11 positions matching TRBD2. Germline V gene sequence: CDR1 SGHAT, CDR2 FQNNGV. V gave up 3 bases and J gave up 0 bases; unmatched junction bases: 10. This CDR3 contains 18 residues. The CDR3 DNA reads TGTGCCAGCAGCTTTGGGCTAGCGGGGGGCGGTTCCTCCTACGAGCAGTACTTC. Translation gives CASSFGLAGGGSSYEQYF. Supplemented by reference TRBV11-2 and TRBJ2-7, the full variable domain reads EAGVAQSPRYKIIEKRQSVAFWCNPISGHATLYWYQQILGQGPKLLIQFQNNGVVDDSQLPKDRFSAERLKGVDSTLKIQPAKLEDSAVYLCASSFGLAGGGSSYEQYFGPGTRLTVT.

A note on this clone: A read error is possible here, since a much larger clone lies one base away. In nucleotides, the CDR3 is TGTGCCAGCAGGGACAGCTCCTACGAGCAGTACTTC. Encoded protein: CASRDSSYEQYF. The chain uses TRBV6-1 and TRBJ2-7, with D possibly matching TRBD1 (6 bases). The V end lost 6 bases, the J end lost 0 bases, and 6 bases lay between the germline ends. The length of the CDR3 is 12 residues. In germline, CDR1 is MNHNS, CDR2 SASEGT.

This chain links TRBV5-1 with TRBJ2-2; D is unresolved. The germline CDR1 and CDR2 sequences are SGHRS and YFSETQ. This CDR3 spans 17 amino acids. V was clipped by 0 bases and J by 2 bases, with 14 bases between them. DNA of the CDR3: TGCGCCAGCAGCTTGGGGGTCAGGTTGGCTAACACCGGGGAGCTGTTTTTT. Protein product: CASSLGVRLANTGELFF.

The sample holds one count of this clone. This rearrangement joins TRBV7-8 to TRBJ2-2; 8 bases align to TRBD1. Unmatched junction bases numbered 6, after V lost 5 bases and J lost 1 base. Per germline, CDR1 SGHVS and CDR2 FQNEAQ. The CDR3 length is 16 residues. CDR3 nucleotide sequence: TGTGCCAGCAGCAAGCCGGGACAGGAGAACACCGGGGAGCTGTTTTTT. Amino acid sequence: CASSKPGQENTGELFF.

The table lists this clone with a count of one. The CDR3 DNA reads as TGTGCCAGCAGCGTAGACCTAGGGGTTTTGAATGAGCAGTTCTTC. Its protein product is CASSVDLGVLNEQFF. This rearrangement joins TRBV9 to TRBJ2-1; possibly TRBD1 for D (5 bases). The CDR3 is 15 amino acids. Germline V gives CDR1 SGDLS, CDR2 YYNGEE. The germline V and J ends were trimmed by 0 bases and 7 bases, with 14 bases remaining between them.

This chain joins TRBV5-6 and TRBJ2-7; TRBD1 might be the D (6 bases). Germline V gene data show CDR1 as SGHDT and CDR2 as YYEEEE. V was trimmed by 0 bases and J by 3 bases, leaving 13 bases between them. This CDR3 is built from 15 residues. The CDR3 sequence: CASSLEGQGLYEQYF. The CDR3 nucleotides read TGTGCCAGCAGCTTGGAGGGGCAGGGGCTCTACGAGCAGTACTTC.

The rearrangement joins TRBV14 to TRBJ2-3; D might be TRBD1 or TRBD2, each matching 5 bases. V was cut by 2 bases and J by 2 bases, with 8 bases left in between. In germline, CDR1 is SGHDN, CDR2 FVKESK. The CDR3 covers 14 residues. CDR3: CASSQFGTTDTQYF. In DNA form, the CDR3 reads TGTGCCAGCAGCCAATTTGGGACCACAGATACGCAGTATTTT.

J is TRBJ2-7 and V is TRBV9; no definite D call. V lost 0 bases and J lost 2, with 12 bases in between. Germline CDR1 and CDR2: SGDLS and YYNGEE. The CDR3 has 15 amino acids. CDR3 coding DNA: TGTGCCAGCAGCGTAGGTGTCGCAGCAGCCTACGAGCAGTACTTC. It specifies CASSVGVAAAYEQYF.

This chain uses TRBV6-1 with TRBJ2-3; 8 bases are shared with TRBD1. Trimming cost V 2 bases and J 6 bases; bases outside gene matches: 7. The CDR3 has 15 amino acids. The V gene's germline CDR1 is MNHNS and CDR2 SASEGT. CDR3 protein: CASSEWGNRGDTQYF. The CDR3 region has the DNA TGTGCCAGCAGTGAATGGGGGAACAGGGGGGATACGCAGTATTTT.

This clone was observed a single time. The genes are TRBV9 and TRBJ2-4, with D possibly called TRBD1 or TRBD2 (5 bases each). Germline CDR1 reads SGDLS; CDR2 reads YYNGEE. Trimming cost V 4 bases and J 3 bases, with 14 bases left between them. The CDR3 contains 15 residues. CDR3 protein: CASSPPSGGKNIQYF. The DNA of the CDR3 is TGTGCCAGCAGCCCCCCATCTGGGGGCAAAAACATTCAGTACTTC.

The chain's CDR3 is CASSFWTSGGPSSSGANVLTF. The CDR3 bases are TGTGCCAGCAGTTTCTGGACTAGCGGGGGGCCAAGTAGCTCTGGGGCCAACGTCCTGACTTTC. The gene calls are TRBV27 and TRBJ2-6; 14 bases match TRBD2. Germline CDR1 is MNHEY and CDR2 is SMNVEV (reference sequence). The CDR3 is 21 residues long. V trimming: 3 bases; J trimming: 0 bases; junction bases outside the gene matches: 10.

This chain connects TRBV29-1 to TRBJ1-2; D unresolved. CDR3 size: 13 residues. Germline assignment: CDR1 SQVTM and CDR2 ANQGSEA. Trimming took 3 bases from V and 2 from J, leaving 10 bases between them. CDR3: CSVEAGTNYGYTF. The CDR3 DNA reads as TGCAGCGTTGAGGCAGGAACCAACTATGGCTACACCTTC.

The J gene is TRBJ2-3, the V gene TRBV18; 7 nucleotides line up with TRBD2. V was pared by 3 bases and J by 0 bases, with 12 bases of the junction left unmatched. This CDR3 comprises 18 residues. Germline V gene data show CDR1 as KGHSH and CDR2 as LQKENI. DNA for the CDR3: TGTGCCAGCTCACCCTCGGCCACTGGGGGGGTGAGCACAGATACGCAGTATTTT. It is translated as CASSPSATGGVSTDTQYF.

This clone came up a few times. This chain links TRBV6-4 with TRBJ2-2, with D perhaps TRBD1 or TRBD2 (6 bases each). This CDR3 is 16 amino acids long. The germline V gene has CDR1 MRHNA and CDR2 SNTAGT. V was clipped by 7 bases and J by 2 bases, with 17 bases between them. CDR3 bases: TGTGCCAGCATGCCTAACGGGGGCCACAACACCGGGGAGCTGTTTTTT. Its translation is CASMPNGGHNTGELFF.

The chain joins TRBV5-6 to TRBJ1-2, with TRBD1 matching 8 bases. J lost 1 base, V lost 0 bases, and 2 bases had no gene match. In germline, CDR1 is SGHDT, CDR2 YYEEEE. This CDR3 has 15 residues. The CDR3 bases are TGTGCCAGCAGCTTGGGGACAGGGCTTAACTATGGCTACACCTTC. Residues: CASSLGTGLNYGYTF.

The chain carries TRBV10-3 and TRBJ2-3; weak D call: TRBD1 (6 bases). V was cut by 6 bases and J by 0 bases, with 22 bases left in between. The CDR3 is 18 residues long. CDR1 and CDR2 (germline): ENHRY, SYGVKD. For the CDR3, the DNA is TGTGCCATCAGCCGGACAGACACACACCTGACTAGCACAGATACGCAGTATTTT. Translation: CAISRTDTHLTSTDTQYF.

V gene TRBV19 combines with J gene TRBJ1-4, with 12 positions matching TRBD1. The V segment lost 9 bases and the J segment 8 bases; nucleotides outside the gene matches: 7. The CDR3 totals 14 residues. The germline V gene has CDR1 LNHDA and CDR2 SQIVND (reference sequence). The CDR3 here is CASTPGQGAEKLFF. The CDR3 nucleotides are TGTGCCAGCACCCCGGGACAGGGGGCGGAAAAACTGTTTTTT.

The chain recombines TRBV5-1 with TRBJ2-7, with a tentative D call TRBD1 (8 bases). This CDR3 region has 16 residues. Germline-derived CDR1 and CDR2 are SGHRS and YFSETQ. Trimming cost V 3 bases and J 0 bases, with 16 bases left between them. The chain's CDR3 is CASSSPDREGSYEQYF. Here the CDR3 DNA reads TGCGCCAGCAGCTCCCCGGACAGGGAGGGCTCCTACGAGCAGTACTTC.

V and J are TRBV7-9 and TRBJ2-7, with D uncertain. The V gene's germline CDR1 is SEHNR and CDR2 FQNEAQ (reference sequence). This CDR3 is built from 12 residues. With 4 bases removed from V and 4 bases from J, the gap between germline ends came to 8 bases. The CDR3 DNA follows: TGTGCCAGCAGCTCAATGAAATACGAGCAGTACTTC. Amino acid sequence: CASSSMKYEQYF.

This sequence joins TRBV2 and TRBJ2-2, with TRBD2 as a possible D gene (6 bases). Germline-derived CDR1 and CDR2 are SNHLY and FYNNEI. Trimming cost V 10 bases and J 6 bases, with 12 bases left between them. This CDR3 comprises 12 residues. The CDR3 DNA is TGTGCCATCTTAGCGGTGGCCGGGGAGCTGTTTTTT. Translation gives CAILAVAGELFF. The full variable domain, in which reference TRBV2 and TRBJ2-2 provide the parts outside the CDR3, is EPEVTQTPSHQVTQMGQEVILRCVPISNHLYFYWYRQILGQKVEFLVSFYNNEISEKSEIFDDQFSVERPDGSNFTLKIRSTKLEDSAMYFCAILAVAGELFFGEGSRLTVL.